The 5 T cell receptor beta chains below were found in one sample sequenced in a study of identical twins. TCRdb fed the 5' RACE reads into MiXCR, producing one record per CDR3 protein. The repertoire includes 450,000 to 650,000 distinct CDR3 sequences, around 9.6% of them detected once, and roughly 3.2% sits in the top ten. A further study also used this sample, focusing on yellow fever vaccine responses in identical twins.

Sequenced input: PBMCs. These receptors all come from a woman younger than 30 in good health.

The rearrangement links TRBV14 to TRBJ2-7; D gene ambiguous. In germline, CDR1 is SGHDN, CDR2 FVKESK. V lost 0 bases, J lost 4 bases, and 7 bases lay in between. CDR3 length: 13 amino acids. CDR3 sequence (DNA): TGTGCCAGCAGCCAAGAATCCCCTTACGAGCAGTACTTC. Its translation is CASSQESPYEQYF.

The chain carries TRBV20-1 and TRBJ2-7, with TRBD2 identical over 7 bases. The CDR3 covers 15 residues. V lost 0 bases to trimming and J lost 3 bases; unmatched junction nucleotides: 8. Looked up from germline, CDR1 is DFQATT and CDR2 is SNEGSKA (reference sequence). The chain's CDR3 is CSARDWEGTLYEQYF. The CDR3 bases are TGCAGTGCTAGAGATTGGGAGGGGACCCTCTACGAGCAGTACTTC.

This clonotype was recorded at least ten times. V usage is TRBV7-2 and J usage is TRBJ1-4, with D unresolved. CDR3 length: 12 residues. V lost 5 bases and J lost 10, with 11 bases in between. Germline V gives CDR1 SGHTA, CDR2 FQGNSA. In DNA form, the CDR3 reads TGTGCCAGCAGCCTATACACCGGAAAACTGTTTTTT. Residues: CASSLYTGKLFF. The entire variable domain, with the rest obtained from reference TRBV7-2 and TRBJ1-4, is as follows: GAGVSQSPSNKVTEKGKDVELRCDPISGHTALYWYRQSLGQGLEFLIYFQGNSAPDKSGLPSDRFSAERTGGSVSTLTIQRTQQEDSAVYLCASSLYTGKLFFGSGTQLSVL.

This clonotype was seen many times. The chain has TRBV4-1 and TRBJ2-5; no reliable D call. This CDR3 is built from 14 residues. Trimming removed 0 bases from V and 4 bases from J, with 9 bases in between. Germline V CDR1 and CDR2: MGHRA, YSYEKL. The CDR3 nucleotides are TGCGCCAGCAGCCAAGATAGATTTGGAGAGACCCAGTACTTC. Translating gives CASSQDRFGETQYF.

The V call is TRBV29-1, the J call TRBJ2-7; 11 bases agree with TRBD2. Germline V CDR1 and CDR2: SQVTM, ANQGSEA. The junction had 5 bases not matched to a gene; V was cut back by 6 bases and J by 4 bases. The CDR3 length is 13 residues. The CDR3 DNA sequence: TGCAGCGTGTGGCTAGCGGGAGGTTACGAGCAGTACTTC. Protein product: CSVWLAGGYEQYF.